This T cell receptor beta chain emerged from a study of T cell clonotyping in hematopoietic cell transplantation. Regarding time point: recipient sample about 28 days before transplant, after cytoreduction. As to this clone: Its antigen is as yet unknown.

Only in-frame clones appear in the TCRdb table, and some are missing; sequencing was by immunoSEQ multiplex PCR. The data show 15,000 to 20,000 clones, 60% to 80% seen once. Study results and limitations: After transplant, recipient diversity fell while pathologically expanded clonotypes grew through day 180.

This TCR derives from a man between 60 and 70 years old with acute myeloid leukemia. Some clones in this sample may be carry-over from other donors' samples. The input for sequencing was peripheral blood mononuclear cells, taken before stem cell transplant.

The CDR3 is CAWTGTADSNQPQHF. CDR3 coding DNA: TGTGCCTGGACCGGAACAGCTGATAGCAATCAGCCCCAGCATTTT. This chain joins TRBV30 and TRBJ1-5; D is unresolved. Deletions cut 4 bases from V and 0 bases from J, with 13 bases between. From germline, CDR1 is GTSNPN and CDR2 SVGIG (reference sequence). The CDR3 covers 15 residues.